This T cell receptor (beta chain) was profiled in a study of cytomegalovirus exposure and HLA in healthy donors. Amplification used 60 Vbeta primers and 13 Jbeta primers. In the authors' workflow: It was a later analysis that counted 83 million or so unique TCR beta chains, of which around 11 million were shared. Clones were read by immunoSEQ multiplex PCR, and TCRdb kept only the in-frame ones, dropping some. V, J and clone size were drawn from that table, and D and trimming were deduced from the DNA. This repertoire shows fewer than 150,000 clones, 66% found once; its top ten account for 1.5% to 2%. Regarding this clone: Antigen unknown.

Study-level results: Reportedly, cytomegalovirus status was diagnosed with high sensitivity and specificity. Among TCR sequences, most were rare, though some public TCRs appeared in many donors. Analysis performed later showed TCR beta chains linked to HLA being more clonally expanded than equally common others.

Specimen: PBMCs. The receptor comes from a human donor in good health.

The chain's CDR3 is CASSLVASGNYEQYF. The CDR3 DNA sequence: TGTGCCAGCAGCTTGGTAGCTAGCGGGAACTACGAGCAGTACTTC. The chain employs TRBV5-4 and TRBJ2-7; 9 bases are shared with TRBD2. In germline, CDR1 is SGHNT, CDR2 YYREEE (reference sequence). This CDR3 spans 15 amino acids. Losses at the gene ends were 0 bases for V and 3 bases for J; bases not matched to a gene: 4.